These 10 T cell receptor beta chains came from one sample sequenced in a study of T-cell reconstitution after alpha-beta-depleted transplantation in children. Regarding the study as a whole: From newly produced T cells came most of the T-cell counts and diversity one year after transplant.

Which antigens these TCRs recognize remains unknown. Preparation of the TCRbeta library used unique molecular identifiers. One entry per CDR3 protein results from TCRdb running MiXCR on the PCR reads. Of hundreds of thousands of distinct CDR3 sequences in the sample, 6% to 10% are singletons; the top ten hold 9.1%. The sample here was peripheral blood, taken 360 days after TCRalphabeta/CD19-depleted stem cell transplant. These receptors all stem from a female patient under 10 years old who had a stem cell transplant for Fanconi anemia, so the T cells may come from the graft donor.

This clonotype was observed many times. The genes are TRBV5-1 and TRBJ1-1; D remains ambiguous. V lost 3 bases to trimming and J lost 1 base, with 4 bases between them. Germline loops: CDR1 SGHRS, CDR2 YFSETQ. CDR3 size: 12 residues. The CDR3 sequence: CASSSENTEAFF. Here the CDR3 DNA reads TGCGCCAGCAGCTCGGAGAACACTGAAGCTTTCTTT.

This clonotype was picked up a small number of times. The rearrangement uses TRBV27 and TRBJ2-2; 7 nucleotides align to TRBD1. V trimming: 6 bases; J trimming: 3 bases; junction bases outside the gene matches: 4. The V gene's germline CDR1 is MNHEY and CDR2 SMNVEV (reference sequence). The CDR3 totals 14 residues. In nucleotides, the CDR3 is TGTGCCAGCAGACAAGGACAGGACACCGGGGAGCTGTTTTTT. Encoded protein: CASRQGQDTGELFF.

This clonotype was recorded a few times. This sequence joins TRBV6-4 and TRBJ1-3; D not resolved. The V gene's germline CDR1 is MRHNA and CDR2 SNTAGT. V was shortened by 7 bases and J by 0 bases, with 16 bases between the two germline ends. The CDR3 contains 16 residues. CDR3 sequence: CASNAHNFSSGNTIYF. The CDR3, as DNA: TGTGCCAGCAACGCTCACAACTTCTCCTCTGGAAACACCATATATTTT.

This clonotype was seen more than once but under ten times. The chain's CDR3 is CASTGHSSYNEQFF. DNA of the CDR3: TGTGCCAGCACGGGACATAGCTCCTACAATGAGCAGTTCTTC. The chain combines TRBV7-9 with TRBJ2-1, with D possibly TRBD1 on 6 matching bases. The germline V gene has CDR1 SEHNR and CDR2 FQNEAQ (reference sequence). The CDR3 sequence is 14 residues long. V shed 7 bases and J shed 0 bases, with 10 bases lying between them.

This clonotype was detected many times. J is TRBJ1-2 and V is TRBV5-1; unclear D gene. Germline V CDR1 and CDR2: SGHRS, YFSETQ. The CDR3 sequence is 11 residues long. V lost 6 bases, J lost 7 bases, and 10 bases lay in between. The CDR3 coding sequence is TGCGCCAGCAACCTCTCGTGTGGCTACACCTTC. Translated: CASNLSCGYTF.

This clonotype was observed at least ten times. The chain joins TRBV28 to TRBJ2-4; D is ambiguous. V was trimmed by 3 bases and J by 1 base, leaving 4 bases between them. Germline-derived CDR1 and CDR2 are MDHEN and SYDVKM. CDR3 length equals 13 residues. The CDR3 region has the DNA TGTGCCAGCAGTTTGGGGGCCAAAAACATTCAGTACTTC. This translates into CASSLGAKNIQYF.

In this sample, this clonotype turned up many times. The rearrangement uses TRBV7-8 and TRBJ2-3, with 7 bases identical to TRBD2. From germline, CDR1 is SGHVS and CDR2 FQNEAQ. This CDR3 region has 15 residues. V dropped 1 base and J dropped 5; count of bases not matched to a gene: 6. Written as DNA, the CDR3 is TGTGCCAGCAGCTTAGGAAGCGGGGTTGTAGATACGCAGTATTTT. Its protein product is CASSLGSGVVDTQYF. Complete variable domain (other parts from reference TRBV7-8 and TRBJ2-3): GAGVSQSPRYKVAKRGQDVALRCDPISGHVSLFWYQQALGQGPEFLTYFQNEAQLDKSGLPSDRFFAERPEGSVSTLKIQRTQQEDSAVYLCASSLGSGVVDTQYFGPGTRLTVL.

This clonotype was recorded many times. This chain uses TRBV12-3 or TRBV12-4 with TRBJ2-1; D possibly corresponds to TRBD2 (5 bases). The CDR3 is 14 amino acids. V was shortened by 0 bases and J by 3 bases, with 6 bases between the two germline ends. The CDR3 here is CASSLAGIYNEQFF. In DNA, the CDR3 is TGTGCCAGCAGTTTAGCCGGGATCTACAATGAGCAGTTCTTC.

The chain has TRBV28 and TRBJ2-7; 10 positions agree with TRBD2. The length of the CDR3 is 15 residues. V trimming: 8 bases; J trimming: 5 bases; junction bases outside the gene matches: 12. Germline V gene data show CDR1 as MDHEN and CDR2 as SYDVKM. The CDR3 DNA is TGTGCCAGCCATACTTCCGGGACTAGCGCCAACGAGCAGTACTTC. Translated, it gives CASHTSGTSANEQYF.

This sequence joins TRBV20-1 and TRBJ2-7; 7 positions agree with TRBD1. V lost 8 bases and J lost 2; bases outside the gene matches: 18. The germline gives CDR1 DFQATT, CDR2 SNEGSKA (reference sequence). The CDR3 has 16 amino acids. The CDR3 DNA sequence: TGCAGTACTCGGGCCTCTACAGGGGTCCCAACCTACGAGCAGTACTTC. This translates into CSTRASTGVPTYEQYF.